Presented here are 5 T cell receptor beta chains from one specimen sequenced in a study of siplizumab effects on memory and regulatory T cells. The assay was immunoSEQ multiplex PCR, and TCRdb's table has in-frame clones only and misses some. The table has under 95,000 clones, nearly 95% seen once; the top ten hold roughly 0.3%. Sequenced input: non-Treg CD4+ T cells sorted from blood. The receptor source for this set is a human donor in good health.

The DNA for the CDR3 is TGTGCCAGCAGCACACGATCCTATGGCTACACCTTC. Protein sequence: CASSTRSYGYTF. The gene calls are TRBV5-6 and TRBJ1-2, with unresolved D. Deletions cut 4 bases from V and 4 bases from J, with 8 bases between. CDR3 size: 12 residues. In germline, CDR1 is SGHDT, CDR2 YYEEEE. The entire variable domain, with the rest obtained from reference TRBV5-6 and TRBJ1-2, is as follows: DAGVTQSPTHLIKTRGQQVTLRCSPKSGHDTVSWYQQALGQGPQFIFQYYEEEERQRGNFPDRFSGHQFPNYSSELNVNALLLGDSALYLCASSTRSYGYTFGSGTRLTVV.

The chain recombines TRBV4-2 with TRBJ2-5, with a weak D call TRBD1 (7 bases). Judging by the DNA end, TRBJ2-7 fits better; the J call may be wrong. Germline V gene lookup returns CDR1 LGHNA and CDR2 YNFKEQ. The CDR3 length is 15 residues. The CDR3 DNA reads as TGTGCCAGCAGCCAAGATCCAGGGGGGTCCTACGAGCAGTACTTC. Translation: CASSQDPGGSYEQYF.

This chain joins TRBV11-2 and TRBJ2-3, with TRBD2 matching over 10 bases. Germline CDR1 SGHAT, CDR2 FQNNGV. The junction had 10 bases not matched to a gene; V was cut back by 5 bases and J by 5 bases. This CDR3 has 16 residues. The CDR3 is CASSVERGGVVDTQYF. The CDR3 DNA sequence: TGTGCCAGCAGCGTCGAGCGGGGGGGCGTCGTAGATACGCAGTATTTT.

CDR3 nucleotides: TGTGCCAGCAGCTTGGGGCACAACTCCTACGAGCAGTACTTC. Protein: CASSLGHNSYEQYF. The V and J genes are TRBV7-2 and TRBJ2-7; the D gene is possibly TRBD1 (5 bases). The CDR3 is 14 residues long. In germline, CDR1 is SGHTA, CDR2 FQGNSA. Trimming took 3 bases from V and 0 from J, leaving 9 bases between them.

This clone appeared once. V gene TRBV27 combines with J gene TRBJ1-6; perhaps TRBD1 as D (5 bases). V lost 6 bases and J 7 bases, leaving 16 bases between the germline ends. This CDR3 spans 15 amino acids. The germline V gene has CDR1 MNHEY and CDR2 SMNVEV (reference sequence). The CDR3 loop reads CASSRETPKNSPLHF. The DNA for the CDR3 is TGTGCCAGCAGCAGGGAAACACCAAAAAATTCACCCCTCCACTTT.